This TCR beta chain was sequenced for a study of T cells in Graves' hyperthyroidism and ophthalmopathy. Findings and caveats of the study: Expanded thyroid clonotypes (above 0.001) were mostly also found in blood.

This clonotype was observed many times. Its antigen is still unknown. The CDR3 regions of TCR beta were amplified from RNA transcripts. When the TCR CDR3 underwent first-round RT-PCR, the HTBI primer set was used. TCRdb reprocessed the multiplex PCR reads with MiXCR, giving one entry per CDR3 protein. The repertoire holds fewer than 800,000 distinct CDR3 sequences, with about 15% as singletons. The CDR3 is made up of 15 amino acids. CDR1 and CDR2 (germline): SEHNR, FQNEAQ (reference sequence). V gave up 0 bases and J gave up 1 base, with 10 bases separating them. The receptor was derived from a man aged 18-30 years with Graves' hyperthyroidism. Sequencing was done on a sample of blood. The rearrangement links TRBV7-9 to TRBJ2-7, with D tentatively TRBD2 (6 bases). CDR3 nucleotide sequence: TGTGCCAGCAGCTTAGCCACGGAGGGATCCTACGAGCAGTACTTC. Encoded protein: CASSLATEGSYEQYF.